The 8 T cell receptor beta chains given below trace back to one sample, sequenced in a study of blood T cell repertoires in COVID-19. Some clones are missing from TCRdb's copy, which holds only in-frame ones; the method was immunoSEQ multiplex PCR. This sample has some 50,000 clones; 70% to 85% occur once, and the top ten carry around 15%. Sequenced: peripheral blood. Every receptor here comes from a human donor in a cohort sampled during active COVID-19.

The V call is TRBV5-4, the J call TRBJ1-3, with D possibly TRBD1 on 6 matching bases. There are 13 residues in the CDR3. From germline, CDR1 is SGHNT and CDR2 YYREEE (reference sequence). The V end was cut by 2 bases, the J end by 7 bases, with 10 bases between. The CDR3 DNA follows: TGTGCCAGCAGCTTAGGACAGTACAACACCATATATTTT. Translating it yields CASSLGQYNTIYF.

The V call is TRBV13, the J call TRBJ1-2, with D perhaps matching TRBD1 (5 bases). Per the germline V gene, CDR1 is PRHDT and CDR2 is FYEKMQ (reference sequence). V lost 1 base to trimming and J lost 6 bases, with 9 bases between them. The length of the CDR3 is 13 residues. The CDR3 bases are TGTGCCAGCAGCTTAGAGCGGGGACATGGCTACACCTTC. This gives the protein CASSLERGHGYTF. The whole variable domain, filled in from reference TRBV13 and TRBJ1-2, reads AAGVIQSPRHLIKEKRETATLKCYPIPRHDTVYWYQQGPGQDPQFLISFYEKMQSDKGSIPDRFSAQQFSDYHSELNMSSLELGDSALYFCASSLERGHGYTFGSGTRLTVV.

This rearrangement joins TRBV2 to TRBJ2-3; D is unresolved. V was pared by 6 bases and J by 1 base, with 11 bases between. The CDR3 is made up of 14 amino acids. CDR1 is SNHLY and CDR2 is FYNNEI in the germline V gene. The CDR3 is CASRSGGGTDTQYF. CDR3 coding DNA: TGTGCCAGCAGATCTGGCGGCGGCACAGATACGCAGTATTTT.

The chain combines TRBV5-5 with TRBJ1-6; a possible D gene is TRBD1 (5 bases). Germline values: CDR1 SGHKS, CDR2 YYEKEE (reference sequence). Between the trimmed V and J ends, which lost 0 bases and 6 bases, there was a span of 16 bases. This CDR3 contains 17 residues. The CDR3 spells CASSLDGGFSLNSPLHF. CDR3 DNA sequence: TGTGCCAGCAGCTTGGATGGGGGGTTTAGTCTTAATTCACCCCTCCACTTT.

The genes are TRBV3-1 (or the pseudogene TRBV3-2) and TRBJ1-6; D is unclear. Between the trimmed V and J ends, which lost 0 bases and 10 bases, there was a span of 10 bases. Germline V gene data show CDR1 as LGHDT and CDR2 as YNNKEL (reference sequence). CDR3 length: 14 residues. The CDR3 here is CASSQDRYRSPLHF. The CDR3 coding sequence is TGTGCCAGCAGCCAAGACAGGTATCGGTCACCCCTCCACTTT.

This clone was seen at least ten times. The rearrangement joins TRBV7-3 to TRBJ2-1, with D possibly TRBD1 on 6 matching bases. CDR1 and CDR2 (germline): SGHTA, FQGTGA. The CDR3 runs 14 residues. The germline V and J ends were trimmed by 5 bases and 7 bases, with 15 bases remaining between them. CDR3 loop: CASSATGLGNEQFF. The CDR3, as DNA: TGTGCCAGCAGCGCAACAGGGCTGGGGAATGAGCAGTTCTTC.

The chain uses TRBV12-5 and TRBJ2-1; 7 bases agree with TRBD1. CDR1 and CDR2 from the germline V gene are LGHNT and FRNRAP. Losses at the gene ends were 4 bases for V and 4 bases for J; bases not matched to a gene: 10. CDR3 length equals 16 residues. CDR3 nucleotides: TGTGCTAGTGGTTCCCGACAGGGAACGCGGTACAATGAGCAGTTCTTC. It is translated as CASGSRQGTRYNEQFF.

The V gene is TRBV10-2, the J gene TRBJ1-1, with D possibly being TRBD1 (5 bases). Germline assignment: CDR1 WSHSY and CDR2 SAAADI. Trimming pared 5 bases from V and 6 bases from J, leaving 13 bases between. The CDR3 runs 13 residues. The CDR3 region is CASSKGADSEAFF. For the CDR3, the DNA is TGCGCCAGCAGTAAAGGGGCTGATTCTGAAGCTTTCTTT.